Listed below are T cell receptor beta chains from one sample, sequenced in a study of T-cell memory formation after mild COVID-19. Via MiXCR, TCRdb re-called the 5' RACE reads, giving one row per CDR3 protein. The sample yields about 440,000 distinct CDR3 sequences, around 20% seen once. Sequenced material: PBMCs or a T cell subset sorted from them (not recorded which). All receptors come from an adult woman who had mild COVID-19 (a few samples of this study predate the infection). Cell type and time point are not known. CDR3s include the opening cysteine and the closing phenylalanine or tryptophan. Each record gives: V gene, clone size, D gene, J gene, CDR3 DNA, CDR3 protein. The D gene is left open where the match is weak. The size field is filled for only some rows; it gives once, few, many or a size class.

TRBV11-3,few,.,TRBJ1-6,TGTGCCAGCAGCTTAGTTCAAGGGTCCAGCTCACCCCTCCACTTT,CASSLVQGSSSPLHF
TRBV5-1,few,.,TRBJ1-6,TGCGCCAGCAGCTTGGAAGCAGATAGGAATTCACCCCTCCACTTT,CASSLEADRNSPLHF
TRBV7-3,.,TRBD1,TRBJ2-5,TGTGCCAGCAGCTTATGGACAGGGCCGCAAGAGACCCAGTACTTC,CASSLWTGPQETQYF
TRBV5-1,.,.,TRBJ1-4,TGCGCCAGCAGCCCCTCTGCTATGGGGGGCGCAGAAGAAAAACTGTTTTTT,CASSPSAMGGAEEKLFF
TRBV20-1,few,.,TRBJ2-3,TGCAGTGCTAGAGAGAAAGGGAAATCCACAGATACGCAGTATTTT,CSAREKGKSTDTQYF
TRBV12-3/TRBV12-4,few,TRBD1,TRBJ2-5,TGTGCCAGCAGTTTCGGGACAGCATGGCTACAAGAGACCCAGTACTTC,CASSFGTAWLQETQYF
TRBV5-4,.,TRBD2,TRBJ2-3,TGTGCCAGCAGCCACAATTGGGCTAGCGGTTTCACAGATACGCAGTATTTT,CASSHNWASGFTDTQYF
TRBV19,many,.,TRBJ2-2,TGTGCCAGTGGACAGCTCGGGGAGCTGTTTTTT,CASGQLGELFF
TRBV7-9,few,.,TRBJ2-5,TGTGCCAGCAACCCCTTCCTCCTAGCCGGTCGAGAGACCCAGTACTTC,CASNPFLLAGRETQYF
TRBV11-2,.,.,TRBJ2-5,TGTGCCAGCAGCCCGGCGGGTAGGGAGACCCAGTACTTC,CASSPAGRETQYF